Given below is one TCR beta chain in context. This receptor's antigen is unknown. It has no much larger one-base neighbor in the sample; base qualities were not kept. Using the deep immunoSEQ assay, TCR CDR3 regions were amplified from genomic DNA by multiplex PCR. For each cell subset, the extracted genomic DNA was distributed evenly across all wells of several immunoSEQ 96-well plates, and each plate served as one replicate. For sorted subsets, approximately 200 ng of genomic DNA, equivalent to 25,000 to 35,000 T cell genomes, went into each replicate PCR. Purified libraries were measured with a Qubit 3.0 fluorometer, size-checked on a Bioanalyzer 2100, and measured again with the KAPA Library Quantification kit. Every immunoSEQ 96-well plate was sequenced on a separate single-read 150-cycle Illumina NextSeq 550 flow cell. Under the source paper's analysis protocol: Because the immunoSEQ output included only junctional sequences and no quality scores, the filtering could not be the same as the filtering used for full-length reads. Sequences were annotated with PyIR, a Python wrapper for IgBLAST v1.9, using IMGT germline references to assign V/J genes and CDR3. Reads were filtered out if the reads had weak V/J assignments (E-value above 1e-6), no CDR3, stop codons, out-of-frame junctions, or ambiguous translated residues. V3J clonotypes were defined as sequences sharing the same inferred V gene, J gene, and CDR3 amino acid sequence. To compute the percentage overlap between repertoires, the number of shared unique clonotypes was divided by the size of the smaller repertoire. RTK rarefaction, the Chao1 estimator, and Recon v2.1 estimates of unobserved clonotypes were used to assess repertoire richness. Generation probabilities were computed with OLGA for all TCRbeta clonotypes obtained by the gDNA method from several donors. TCRdb re-hosts the immuneACCESS table, in-frame sequences only. Its copies lack some clones; in the studies checked, an unresolved V gene accounts for under half of them, and the cause for the rest is not known. For V, J and clone size, that table is used; D and trimming come from the DNA. The sample contains 1.5 million to 2.5 million clones, about 95% of them found a single time. The ten largest clones add up to more than 0.95% of the sample.

CD8 naive samples were CD45RO-negative cells positively selected for CCR7, giving a CD45RA+CCR7+ population that excluded TemRA cells. The donors were healthy, HIV-negative adults with no recently reported acute infections or vaccinations. Only Caucasian adults living in Nashville, Tennessee, USA were represented among the donors. Blood was obtained by leukapheresis, after which PBMCs were separated by Ficoll-Histopaque density gradient centrifugation and cryopreserved in liquid nitrogen vapor phase. Analytical flow cytometry was used to check the purity and quantity of every magnetically sorted T cell population. Genomic DNA was isolated from each sorted fraction and quantified by UV absorbance on a Nanodrop 2000c. As encoded in the germline V gene, CDR1 is SQVTM while CDR2 is ANQGSEA. Including the terminal cysteine and phenylalanine, the CDR3 comprises 14 residues. Only the CDR3 DNA stays, 42 bases, in frame from base 1. Deletion took 1 base off V and 2 bases off J, with a span of 11 bases between the germline ends.

The sample is drawn from a study of shared clonotypes between healthy human individuals (dated by TCRdb to about 2020). Regarding the study in general: A couple of women and three men aged 18 to 49 years were included in the cohort. For each donor, three plates each were used for CD4 naive and CD4 memory, two plates were used for CD8 naive, and one plate was used for CD8 memory. To estimate repertoire size and how much clonotype sharing occurs between individuals, the study deeply sequenced the blood TCR repertoires of several healthy adults. To increase sequencing depth and limit assay-specific biases, TCR repertoire library preparation and sequencing were carried out by different laboratories using diverse techniques. Each donor's leukapheresis produced roughly between roughly 0.85 and 10 billion PBMCs.

Results and caveats for the whole study, not just this receptor: Across a handful of donors, about 5% of naive CD4, approximately 4% of naive CD8, approximately 2.5% of memory CD4, and 0.4% of memory CD8 clonotypes were shared. Sampling was restricted to blood, and TCR repertoires in tissues likely differ from the TCR repertoires found in blood. Incomplete sequencing was indicated by rarefaction of sorted-subset datasets, despite the large sequencing depth. Naive subsets generally had larger estimated clonotype richness than memory subsets. Pairwise subsampling indicated that sequencing depth was expected to affect the degree of clonotype sharing among donors. The small number of donors limited the genetic and exposure-history diversity represented. Higher generation probabilities were observed for clonotypes shared by all four sorted-subset donors than for non-shared clonotypes.

The sequenced sample was naive CD8+ T cells sorted from blood. The intended sense of this specimen's cell subset or site label: CD45RA+CCR7+. Here the chain combines TRBV29-1 and TRBJ1-2; the D gene identity is not certain. The sequence was collected from a man between 18 and 29 years old in good health. The CDR3 loop reads CSVEGAGPNYGYTF. In nucleotide form, the sequence is TGCAGCGTTGAAGGGGCAGGACCGAACTATGGCTACACCTTC.